These T cell receptor beta chains were read from a single sample in a study of blood T cells in healthy people across ages. TCRdb re-called the 5' RACE reads through MiXCR, storing one row per CDR3 protein. Here the sample spans about 730,000 distinct CDR3 sequences, 35% to 45% being singletons. The sample consisted of blood. Every receptor here comes from a woman aged 55 to 70 in good health. CDR3s include the opening cysteine and the closing phenylalanine or tryptophan. The D gene is left open where the match is weak. Part of the rows lack a size; the others show once, few, many or a class for expanded clones.

clone_size j_call v_call d_call cdr3_nt cdr3_aa
. TRBJ2-7 TRBV21-1 . TGTGCCAGTGACAGAAGCTCCTACGAGCAGTACTTC CASDRSSYEQYF
. TRBJ2-1 TRBV5-5 . TGTGCCAGCAGCCCGGCCGTTGACATTTACAATGAGCAGTTCTTC CASSPAVDIYNEQFF
. TRBJ2-1 TRBV20-1 TRBD2 TGCAGTGCTAGAGTTGCGGGAGGGTCTGGCAATGAGCAGTTCTTC CSARVAGGSGNEQFF
. TRBJ2-7 TRBV28 . TGTGCCAACACCATGGGCTCGTCGGCCCGGGGAGCCTACGAGCAGTACTTC CANTMGSSARGAYEQYF
. TRBJ1-5 TRBV7-9 . TGCGCCGGGGGACCCCCCTTTGGGGGTCAGCCCCAGCATTTT CAGGPPFGGQPQHF
. TRBJ2-5 TRBV11-1 TRBD2 TGTGCCAGCAGCTTACCCTCGGGACTAGCGCAAGGGACCCAGTACTTC CASSLPSGLAQGTQYF
few TRBJ1-2 TRBV30 . TGTGCCTGGAGTGTACCAGGTAGTAACTATGGCTACACCTTC CAWSVPGSNYGYTF
. TRBJ1-5 TRBV30 . TGTGCCTGGAGTTTCGGGGCGAGTATGGTACAGCCCCAGCATTTT CAWSFGASMVQPQHF
. TRBJ2-7 TRBV5-1 . TGCGCCAGCAGCTTGGCCGCAGACTTCTACGAGCAGTACTTC CASSLAADFYEQYF
. TRBJ1-6 TRBV5-1 TRBD1 TGCGCCAGCAGCTCCGGACAGGCTCAATCACCCCTCCACTTT CASSSGQAQSPLHF
. TRBJ2-1 TRBV7-3 . TGTGCCAGCAGCTTAGTGGGGACTGATAGCTACAATGAGCAGTTCTTC CASSLVGTDSYNEQFF
few TRBJ2-5 TRBV9 TRBD2 TGTGCCAGCAGCCCGACTAGCGGGAGGGTGGGAGAGACCCAGTACTTC CASSPTSGRVGETQYF
. TRBJ2-2 TRBV19 . TGTGCCAGTAGATCTCTAGGGGGGCCAGAAGGGGAGCTGTTTTTT CASRSLGGPEGELFF
. TRBJ1-1 TRBV25-1 TRBD1 TGTGCCAGCAGTGAATTGGGACAGGGGAGGGTAGCTTTCTTT CASSELGQGRVAFF
few TRBJ1-2 TRBV6-1 . TGTGCCAGCACAAACAGGGACGATGGCTACACCTTC CASTNRDDGYTF
. TRBJ1-2 TRBV29-1 . TGCAGCGTTGGAGGCGGCTTCTATGGCTACACCTTC CSVGGGFYGYTF